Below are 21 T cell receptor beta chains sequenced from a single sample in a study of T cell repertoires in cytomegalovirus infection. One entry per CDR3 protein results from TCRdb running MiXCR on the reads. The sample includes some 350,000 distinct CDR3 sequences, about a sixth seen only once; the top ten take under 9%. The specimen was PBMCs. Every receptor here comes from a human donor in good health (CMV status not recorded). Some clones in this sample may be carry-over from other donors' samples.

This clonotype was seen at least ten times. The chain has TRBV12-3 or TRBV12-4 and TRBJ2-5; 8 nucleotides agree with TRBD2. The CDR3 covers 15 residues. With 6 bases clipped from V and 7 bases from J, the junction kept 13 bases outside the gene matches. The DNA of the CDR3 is TGTGCCAGCAGCCCCTTACTAGCGGAAGCAGGGACCCAGTACTTC. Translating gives CASSPLLAEAGTQYF.

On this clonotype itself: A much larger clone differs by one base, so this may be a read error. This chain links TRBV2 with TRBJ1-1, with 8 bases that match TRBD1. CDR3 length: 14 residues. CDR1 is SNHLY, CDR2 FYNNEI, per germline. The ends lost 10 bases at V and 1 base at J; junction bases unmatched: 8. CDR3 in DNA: TGTGCCAACAGAGTTACAGGGGGGAACACTGAAGCTTTCTTT. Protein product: CANRVTGGNTEAFF.

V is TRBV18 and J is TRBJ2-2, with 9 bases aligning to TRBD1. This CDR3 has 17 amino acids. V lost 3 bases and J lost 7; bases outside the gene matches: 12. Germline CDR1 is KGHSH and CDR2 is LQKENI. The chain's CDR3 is CASSPARGTGKDGELFF. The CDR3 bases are TGTGCCAGCTCACCTGCTCGCGGGACAGGGAAGGACGGGGAGCTGTTTTTT. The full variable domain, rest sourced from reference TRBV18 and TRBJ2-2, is NAGVMQNPRHLVRRRGQEARLRCSPMKGHSHVYWYRQLPEEGLKFMVYLQKENIIDESGMPKERFSAEFPKEGPSILRIQQVVRGDSAAYFCASSPARGTGKDGELFFGEGSRLTVL.

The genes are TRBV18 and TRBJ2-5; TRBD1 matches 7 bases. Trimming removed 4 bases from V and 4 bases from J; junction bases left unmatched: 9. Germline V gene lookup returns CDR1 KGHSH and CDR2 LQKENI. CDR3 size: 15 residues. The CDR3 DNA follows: TGTGCCAGCTCACTATCAACAGGGGCTCTAGAGACCCAGTACTTC. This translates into CASSLSTGALETQYF.

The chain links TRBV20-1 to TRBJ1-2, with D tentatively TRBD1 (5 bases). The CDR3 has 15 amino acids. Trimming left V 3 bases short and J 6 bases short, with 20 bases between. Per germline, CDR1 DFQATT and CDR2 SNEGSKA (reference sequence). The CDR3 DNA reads TGCAGTGCTAGTCCTATAACGGCGGGGGAGGATGGCTACACCTTC. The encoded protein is CSASPITAGEDGYTF.

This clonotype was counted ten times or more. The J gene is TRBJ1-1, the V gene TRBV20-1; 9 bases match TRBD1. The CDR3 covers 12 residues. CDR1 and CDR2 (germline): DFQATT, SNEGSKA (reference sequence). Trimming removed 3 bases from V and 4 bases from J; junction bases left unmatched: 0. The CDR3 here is CSARGQGTEAFF. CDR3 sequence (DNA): TGCAGTGCTAGGGGACAGGGCACTGAAGCTTTCTTT.

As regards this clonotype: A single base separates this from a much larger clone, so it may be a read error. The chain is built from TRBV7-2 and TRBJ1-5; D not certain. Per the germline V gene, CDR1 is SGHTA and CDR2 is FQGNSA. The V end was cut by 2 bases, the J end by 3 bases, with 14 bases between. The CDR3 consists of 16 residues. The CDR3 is CASSLSFQQLNQPQHF. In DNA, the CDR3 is TGTGCCAGCAGCTTATCCTTCCAACAGCTCAATCAGCCCCAGCATTTT.

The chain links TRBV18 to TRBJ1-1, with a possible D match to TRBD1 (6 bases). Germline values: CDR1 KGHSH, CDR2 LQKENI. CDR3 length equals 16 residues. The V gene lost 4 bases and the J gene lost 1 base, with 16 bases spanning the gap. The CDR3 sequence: CASSRTRTQGNTEAFF. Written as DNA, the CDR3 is TGTGCCAGCTCACGAACACGTACACAGGGGAACACTGAAGCTTTCTTT.

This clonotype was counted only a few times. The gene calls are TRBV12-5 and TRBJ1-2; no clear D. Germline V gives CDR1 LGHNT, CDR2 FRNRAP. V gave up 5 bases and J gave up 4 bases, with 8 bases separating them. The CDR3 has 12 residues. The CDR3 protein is CASGLESYGYTF. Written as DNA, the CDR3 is TGTGCTAGTGGTCTGGAGAGCTATGGCTACACCTTC. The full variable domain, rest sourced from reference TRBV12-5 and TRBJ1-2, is DARVTQTPRHKVTEMGQEVTMRCQPILGHNTVFWYRQTMMQGLELLAYFRNRAPLDDSGMPKDRFSAEMPDATLATLKIQPSEPRDSAVYFCASGLESYGYTFGSGTRLTVV.

This CDR3 is CASRRADNEQFF. CDR3 DNA sequence: TGTGCCAGCAGGCGGGCCGACAATGAGCAGTTCTTC. The chain combines TRBV6-5 with TRBJ2-1; D is possibly TRBD2 (5 bases). There are 12 residues in the CDR3. V lost 6 bases and J 5 bases, leaving 8 bases between the germline ends. Germline V lookup: CDR1 MNHEY, CDR2 SVGAGI.

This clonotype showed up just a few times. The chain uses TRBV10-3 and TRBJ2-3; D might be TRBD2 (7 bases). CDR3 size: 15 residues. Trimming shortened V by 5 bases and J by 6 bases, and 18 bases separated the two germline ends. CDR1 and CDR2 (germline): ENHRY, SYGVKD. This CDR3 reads CAISRGGPGGDTQYF. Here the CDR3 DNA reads TGTGCCATCAGTCGCGGGGGCCCTGGAGGGGATACGCAGTATTTT.

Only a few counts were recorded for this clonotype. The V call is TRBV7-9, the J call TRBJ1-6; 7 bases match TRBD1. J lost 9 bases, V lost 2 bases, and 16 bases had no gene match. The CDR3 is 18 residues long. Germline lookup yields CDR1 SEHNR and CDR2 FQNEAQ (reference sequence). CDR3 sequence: CASSLFLVRQGLSSPLHF. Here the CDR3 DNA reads TGTGCCAGCAGCTTATTCCTTGTGCGACAGGGACTTAGTTCACCCCTCCACTTT.

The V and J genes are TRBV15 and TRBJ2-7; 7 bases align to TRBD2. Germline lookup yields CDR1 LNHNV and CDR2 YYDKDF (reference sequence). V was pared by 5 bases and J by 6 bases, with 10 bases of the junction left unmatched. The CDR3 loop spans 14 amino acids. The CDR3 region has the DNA TGTGCCACCAGCTACGGACTAGTAGGCCGCGAGCAGTACTTC. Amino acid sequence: CATSYGLVGREQYF. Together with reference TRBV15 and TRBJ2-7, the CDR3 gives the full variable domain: DAMVIQNPRYQVTQFGKPVTLSCSQTLNHNVMYWYQQKSSQAPKLLFHYYDKDFNNEADTPDNFQSRRPNTSFCFLDIRSPGLGDTAMYLCATSYGLVGREQYFGPGTRLTVT.

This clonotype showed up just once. The CDR3 reads CASSPRQGRDNEQFF. DNA of the CDR3: TGTGCCAGCAGCCCCCGACAGGGACGAGACAATGAGCAGTTCTTC. The V call is TRBV5-4, the J call TRBJ2-1; TRBD1 agrees at 7 bases. CDR3 size: 15 residues. From germline, CDR1 is SGHNT and CDR2 YYREEE (reference sequence). V lost 4 bases, J lost 5 bases, and 9 bases stayed unmatched.

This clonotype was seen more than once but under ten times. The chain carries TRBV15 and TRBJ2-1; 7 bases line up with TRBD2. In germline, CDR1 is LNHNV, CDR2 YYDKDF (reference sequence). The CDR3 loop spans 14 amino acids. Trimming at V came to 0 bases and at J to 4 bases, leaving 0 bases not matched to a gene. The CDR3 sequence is CATSREREYNEQFF. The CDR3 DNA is TGTGCCACCAGCAGAGAGCGGGAGTACAATGAGCAGTTCTTC. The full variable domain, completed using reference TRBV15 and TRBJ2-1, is DAMVIQNPRYQVTQFGKPVTLSCSQTLNHNVMYWYQQKSSQAPKLLFHYYDKDFNNEADTPDNFQSRRPNTSFCFLDIRSPGLGDTAMYLCATSREREYNEQFFGPGTRLTVL.

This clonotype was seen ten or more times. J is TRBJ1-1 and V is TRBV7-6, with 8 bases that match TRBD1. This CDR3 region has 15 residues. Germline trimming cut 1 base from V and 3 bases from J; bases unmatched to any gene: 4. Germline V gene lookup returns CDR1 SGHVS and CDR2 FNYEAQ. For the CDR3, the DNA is TGTGCCAGCAGCTTAGTCAGGGGGCAGGACACTGAAGCTTTCTTT. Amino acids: CASSLVRGQDTEAFF.

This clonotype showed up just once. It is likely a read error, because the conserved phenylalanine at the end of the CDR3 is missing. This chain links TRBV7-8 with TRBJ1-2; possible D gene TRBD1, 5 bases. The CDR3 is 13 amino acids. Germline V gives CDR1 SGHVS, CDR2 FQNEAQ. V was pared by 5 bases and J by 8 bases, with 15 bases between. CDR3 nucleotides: TGTGCCAGCAGCCAACGGGGGGTTCGAGGCTACACCTCC. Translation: CASSQRGVRGYTS.

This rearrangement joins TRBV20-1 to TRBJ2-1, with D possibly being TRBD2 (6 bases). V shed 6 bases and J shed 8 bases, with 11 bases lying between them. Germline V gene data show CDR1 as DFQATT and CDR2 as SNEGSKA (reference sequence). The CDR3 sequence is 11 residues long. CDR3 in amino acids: CSAEPGDEQFF. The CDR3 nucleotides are TGCAGTGCCGAGCCGGGAGATGAGCAGTTCTTC.

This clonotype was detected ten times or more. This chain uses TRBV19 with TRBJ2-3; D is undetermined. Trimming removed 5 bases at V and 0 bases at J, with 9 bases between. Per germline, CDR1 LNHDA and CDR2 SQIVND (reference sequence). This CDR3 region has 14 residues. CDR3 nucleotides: TGTGCCAGTAGTCCCCCCACTAGCACAGATACGCAGTATTTT. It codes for CASSPPTSTDTQYF.

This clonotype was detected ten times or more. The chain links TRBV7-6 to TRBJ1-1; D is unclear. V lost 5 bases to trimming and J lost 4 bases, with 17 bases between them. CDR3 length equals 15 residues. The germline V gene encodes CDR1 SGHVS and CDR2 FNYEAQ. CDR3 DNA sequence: TGTGCCAGCAGCCGAGTCCAATCTTGGGGCACTGAAGCTTTCTTT. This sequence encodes CASSRVQSWGTEAFF. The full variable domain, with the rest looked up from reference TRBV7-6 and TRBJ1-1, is GAGVSQSPRYKVTKRGQDVALRCDPISGHVSLYWYRQALGQGPEFLTYFNYEAQQDKSGLPNDRFSAERPEGSISTLTIQRTEQRDSAMYRCASSRVQSWGTEAFFGQGTRLTVV.

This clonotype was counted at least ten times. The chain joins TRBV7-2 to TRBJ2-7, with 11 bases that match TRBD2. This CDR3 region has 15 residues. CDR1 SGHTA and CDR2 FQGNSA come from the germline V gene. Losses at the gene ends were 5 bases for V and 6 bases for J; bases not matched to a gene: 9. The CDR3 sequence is CASSSAPGTSGEQYF. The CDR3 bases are TGTGCCAGCAGCAGTGCCCCCGGGACTAGCGGCGAGCAGTACTTC.